This is a list of T cell receptor beta chains from one sample in a study of CD8 T cells in ankylosing spondylitis. Each CDR3 protein gets one entry after TCRdb re-called the 5' RACE reads with MiXCR. The repertoire consists of around 300,000 distinct CDR3 sequences, with around 20% occurring once and the leading ten covering roughly 3.4%. The specimen was blood, either unsorted or a sorted T cell fraction (not recorded which). The source is a female donor with ankylosing spondylitis or in good health (not recorded which). Each CDR3 is given with its conserved first and last residue. Each record gives: D gene, clone size, J gene, CDR3 length, V gene, CDR3 protein, CDR3 DNA. A D gene is named only where the DNA matches it firmly. Some rows mark clone size as missing; the rest say once, few, many or name a class of expanded clone.

>-|few|TRBJ2-7|14|TRBV20-1
CSARANTGLLEQYF
TGCAGTGCTAGAGCAAATACGGGGCTTCTCGAGCAGTACTTC
>-|-|TRBJ2-3|13|TRBV5-5
CASSFEASDTQYF
TGTGCCAGCAGCTTTGAAGCGTCAGATACGCAGTATTTT
>-|few|TRBJ2-1|14|TRBV20-1
CSARDYRTGNEQFF
TGCAGTGCTAGAGATTACCGAACCGGAAATGAGCAGTTCTTC
>-|-|TRBJ2-7|14|TRBV6-2/TRBV6-3
CASSRRAELYEQYF
TGTGCCAGCAGTCGACGAGCGGAGCTCTACGAGCAGTACTTC
>-|-|TRBJ2-7|12|TRBV29-1
CSVSTSRYEQYF
TGCAGCGTTTCGACAAGCCGGTACGAGCAGTACTTC
>-|few|TRBJ2-4|13|TRBV6-1
CASRTPGKNIQYF
TGTGCCAGCCGCACTCCCGGGAAAAACATTCAGTACTTC
>-|-|TRBJ1-1|14|TRBV10-3
CATWSPGLNTEAFF
TGTGCCACCTGGAGCCCGGGTCTGAACACTGAAGCTTTCTTT
>-|many|TRBJ2-4|14|TRBV20-1
CSGRKAQYKNIQYF
TGCAGTGGTCGCAAGGCTCAGTACAAAAACATTCAGTACTTC
>-|-|TRBJ2-7|15|TRBV7-2
CASTVAGTTLGEQYF
TGTGCCAGCACGGTCGCCGGGACAACCCTAGGGGAGCAGTACTTC
>-|-|TRBJ1-1|14|TRBV7-2
CASSLALSNTEAFF
TGTGCCAGCAGCTTAGCTCTATCGAACACTGAAGCTTTCTTT
>-|few|TRBJ2-7|13|TRBV10-3
CAISPESLYEQYF
TGTGCCATCAGTCCCGAGAGCCTATACGAGCAGTACTTC
>-|few|TRBJ2-7|15|TRBV15
CATSHRGGTAYEQYF
TGTGCCACCTCCCACCGGGGGGGGACAGCCTACGAGCAGTACTTC
>-|-|TRBJ1-4|16|TRBV6-1
CASSTRDRRAHEKLFF
TGTGCCAGCAGCACTAGAGACAGACGAGCGCACGAAAAACTGTTTTTT
>-|many|TRBJ2-7|13|TRBV20-1
CSAREGVTYEQYF
TGCAGTGCTAGAGAAGGCGTTACCTACGAGCAGTACTTC
>TRBD2|many|TRBJ2-1|15|TRBV12-3/TRBV12-4
CASSSRLAGYNEQFF
TGTGCCAGCAGTTCTAGACTAGCGGGCTACAATGAGCAGTTCTTC
>TRBD2|few|TRBJ2-5|17|TRBV18
CASSPRMAGGAQETQYF
TGTGCCAGCTCACCACGGATGGCGGGAGGTGCCCAAGAGACCCAGTACTTC
>TRBD2|few|TRBJ2-1|16|TRBV20-1
CSVTLAGDRVSNEQFF
TGCAGTGTCACCCTAGCGGGAGATCGGGTTTCTAATGAGCAGTTCTTC
>TRBD2|-|TRBJ2-3|14|TRBV29-1
CSGGLAASTDTQYF
TGCAGCGGCGGACTAGCGGCTAGCACAGATACGCAGTATTTT
>-|-|TRBJ2-1|14|TRBV18
CASSPYNLNNEQFF
TGTGCCAGCTCACCCTATAACCTGAACAATGAGCAGTTCTTC
>-|-|TRBJ2-1|15|TRBV7-2
CASSQRTHPVNEQFF
TGTGCCAGCAGCCAACGTACTCACCCGGTCAATGAGCAGTTCTTC
>-|-|TRBJ2-2|15|TRBV29-1
CSVEKQGGNTGELFF
TGCAGCGTTGAGAAGCAGGGAGGGAACACCGGGGAGCTGTTTTTT
>-|-|TRBJ2-2|11|TRBV20-1
CSASFAGELFF
TGCAGTGCCTCCTTCGCCGGGGAGCTGTTTTTT
>-|many|TRBJ2-5|10|TRBV28
CASSFETQYF
TGTGCCAGCAGTTTTGAGACCCAGTACTTC
>-|-|TRBJ2-7|14|TRBV27
CASSLTGLPYEQYF
TGTGCCAGCAGTTTGACGGGACTGCCCTACGAGCAGTACTTC
>TRBD2|-|TRBJ2-1|17|TRBV4-3
CASSQAYTSEWRNEQFF
TGCGCCAGCAGCCAGGCTTATACTAGCGAATGGAGGAATGAGCAGTTCTTC
>-|-|TRBJ2-1|15|TRBV7-2
CASGEGGGADNEQFF
TGTGCCAGCGGAGAAGGGGGCGGGGCCGACAATGAGCAGTTCTTC
>TRBD2|few|TRBJ2-3|15|TRBV20-1
CSAREGRGGTDTQYF
TGCAGTGCTAGAGAGGGGAGGGGAGGCACAGATACGCAGTATTTT
>-|-|TRBJ2-1|16|TRBV28
CASSSRSGGSYNEQFF
TGTGCCAGCAGCTCTAGGTCTGGAGGCTCCTACAATGAGCAGTTCTTC
>TRBD2|few|TRBJ2-1|15|TRBV7-2
CASSLWTSGRYEQFF
TGTGCCAGCAGCCTTTGGACTAGCGGGAGGTATGAGCAGTTCTTC
>TRBD2|-|TRBJ2-3|15|TRBV2
CASRPTSGSTDTQYF
TGTGCCAGCAGACCTACTAGCGGTAGCACAGATACGCAGTATTTT
>-|few|TRBJ2-5|15|TRBV10-1
CASSESGRIGETQYF
TGCGCCAGCAGTGAGTCGGGACGGATCGGGGAGACCCAGTACTTC
>-|-|TRBJ2-7|14|TRBV7-9
CASRPDYRGAEQYF
TGTGCCAGCAGACCGGACTACCGAGGGGCCGAGCAGTACTTC
>-|-|TRBJ2-5|11|TRBV10-3
CAISERETQYF
TGTGCCATCAGTGAGCGGGAGACCCAGTACTTC
>-|-|TRBJ2-2|15|TRBV20-1
CSARGPGQNTGELFF
TGCAGTGCTAGAGGGCCGGGACAGAACACCGGGGAGCTGTTTTTT
>TRBD1|few|TRBJ1-2|12|TRBV29-1
CSGTQGQAGYTF
TGCAGCGGAACACAGGGGCAGGCTGGCTACACCTTC
>-|few|TRBJ2-3|15|TRBV29-1
CSVEGGFLVADTQYF
TGCAGCGTTGAAGGCGGGTTTCTGGTCGCAGATACGCAGTATTTT
>-|-|TRBJ2-2|17|TRBV5-6
CASSQVGGWPNTGELFF
TGTGCCAGCAGCCAGGTTGGGGGGTGGCCGAACACCGGGGAGCTGTTTTTT
>-|-|TRBJ2-1|16|TRBV7-2
CASSRPGVARFNEQFF
TGTGCCAGCAGCCGTCCCGGGGTAGCTCGGTTTAATGAGCAGTTCTTC
>-|-|TRBJ2-3|12|TRBV27
CASSLDSRAQYF
TGTGCCAGCAGTCTGGACAGTCGAGCGCAGTATTTT
>TRBD2|few|TRBJ2-7|13|TRBV11-3
CASSAESGTEQYF
TGTGCCAGCAGCGCGGAGAGCGGGACCGAGCAGTACTTC
>-|few|TRBJ1-5|12|TRBV12-3/TRBV12-4
CASSGGISPQHF
TGTGCCAGCAGCGGGGGGATTTCGCCCCAGCATTTT
>-|few|TRBJ2-3|14|TRBV5-1
CASSFRGITDTQYF
TGCGCCAGCAGCTTTAGGGGGATCACAGATACGCAGTATTTT
>TRBD1|-|TRBJ2-6|17|TRBV27
CASRSGTGLSGANVLTF
TGTGCCAGCAGGTCCGGGACAGGCCTCTCTGGGGCCAACGTCCTGACTTTC
>-|few|TRBJ2-2|13|TRBV29-1
CSVYKRFTGELFF
TGCAGCGTGTATAAACGGTTTACCGGGGAGCTGTTTTTT
>-|-|TRBJ2-2|15|TRBV27
CASRPRQGGAGELFF
TGTGCCAGCAGACCTCGGCAGGGTGGCGCCGGGGAGCTGTTTTTT
>-|few|TRBJ1-2|13|TRBV7-3
CASSLTEGAGYTF
TGTGCCAGCAGCTTAACGGAAGGGGCTGGCTACACCTTC
>-|few|TRBJ2-7|16|TRBV7-2
CASNPEGASDSYEQYF
TGTGCCAGCAACCCGGAGGGGGCTAGCGACTCCTACGAGCAGTACTTC
>TRBD2|few|TRBJ2-1|14|TRBV9
CASSVGSGNNEQFF
TGTGCCAGCAGCGTAGGAAGCGGGAACAATGAGCAGTTCTTC